The 29 T cell receptor beta chains below all came from one sample that was sequenced in a study of T cells in Graves' hyperthyroidism and ophthalmopathy. TCR beta CDR3 region amplification was performed from RNA transcripts. TCR CDR3 underwent first-round RT-PCR with the HTBI primer set. TCRdb processed the multiplex PCR reads anew with MiXCR; each CDR3 protein has one entry. The top ten clones hold 6.5% to 9% of a sample with around 540,000 distinct CDR3 sequences, around 45% of them seen once. What was sequenced was peripheral blood or thyroid tissue (not recorded which). The source is a woman in her late teens or twenties with Graves' hyperthyroidism.

This chain uses TRBV7-3 with TRBJ1-1, with D maybe TRBD1 (6 bases). V gave up 1 base and J gave up 4 bases, with 10 bases separating them. CDR3 length equals 14 residues. CDR1 is SGHTA, CDR2 FQGTGA, per germline. For the CDR3, the DNA is TGTGCCAGCAGCTTAAATAGGGGGGGCACTGAAGCTTTCTTT. It specifies CASSLNRGGTEAFF.

The chain couples TRBV7-9 to TRBJ1-1; D gene uncertain. V gave up 2 bases and J gave up 2 bases, with 12 bases separating them. This CDR3 contains 15 residues. CDR1 and CDR2 (germline): SEHNR, FQNEAQ (reference sequence). The CDR3 is CASSLSVGTNTEAFF. In nucleotides, the CDR3 is TGTGCCAGCAGCTTATCGGTCGGAACTAACACTGAAGCTTTCTTT.

The chain links TRBV2 to TRBJ1-2; TRBD1 matches 9 bases. The V gene end was trimmed by 6 bases and the J gene end by 2 bases; junction bases not matched to a gene: 7. CDR1 is SNHLY, CDR2 FYNNEI, per germline. This CDR3 has 15 residues. In DNA form, the CDR3 reads TGTGCCAGCAGCCAAGGGACAGGGAAAAACTATGGCTACACCTTC. This gives the protein CASSQGTGKNYGYTF.

The chain employs TRBV7-9 and TRBJ1-1; TRBD1 might be the D (5 bases). The V gene lost 1 base and the J gene lost 5 bases, with 14 bases spanning the gap. There are 15 residues in the CDR3. Germline V gene sequence: CDR1 SEHNR, CDR2 FQNEAQ (reference sequence). The CDR3 sequence: CASSLVEWGGTEAFF. CDR3 DNA: TGTGCCAGCAGCTTAGTTGAATGGGGGGGTACTGAAGCTTTCTTT.

The V and J genes are TRBV9 and TRBJ1-5, with D unclear. The germline V gene has CDR1 SGDLS and CDR2 YYNGEE. The CDR3 length is 15 residues. V lost 5 bases to trimming and J lost 2 bases, with 14 bases between them. CDR3 DNA sequence: TGTGCCAGCAGTCGAAAGGGCAATGGCAATCAGCCCCAGCATTTT. Protein product: CASSRKGNGNQPQHF.

The chain carries TRBV9 and TRBJ1-1, with a weak D call TRBD1 (5 bases). Per germline, CDR1 SGDLS and CDR2 YYNGEE. The V gene lost 3 bases and the J gene lost 7 bases, with 10 bases spanning the gap. The CDR3 runs 12 residues. Written as DNA, the CDR3 is TGTGCCAGCAGCGCCCGGGACGGTGAAGCTTTCTTT. Protein: CASSARDGEAFF. Supplemented by reference TRBV9 and TRBJ1-1, the full variable domain reads DSGVTQTPKHLITATGQRVTLRCSPRSGDLSVYWYQQSLDQGLQFLIQYYNGEERAKGNILERFSAQQFPDLHSELNLSSLELGDSALYFCASSARDGEAFFGQGTRLTVV.

V usage is TRBV6-1 and J usage is TRBJ1-3; no clear D. V was trimmed by 6 bases and J by 0 bases, leaving 15 bases between them. Germline assignment: CDR1 MNHNS and CDR2 SASEGT. The length of the CDR3 is 16 residues. The CDR3, as DNA: TGTGCCAGCAGCCCCACCCTATTCCGCTCTGGAAACACCATATATTTT. It codes for CASSPTLFRSGNTIYF.

The CDR3 DNA reads as TGCAGCCAAGAGGGGAGGCGGAATGAAAAACTGTTTTTT. Protein sequence: CSQEGRRNEKLFF. The rearrangement uses TRBV29-1 and TRBJ1-4; a possible D gene is TRBD1 (5 bases). CDR3 length equals 13 residues. CDR1 SQVTM and CDR2 ANQGSEA come from the germline V gene. V was trimmed by 8 bases and J by 5 bases, leaving 15 bases between them. Full variable domain (outside the CDR3, taken from reference TRBV29-1 and TRBJ1-4): SAVISQKPSRDICQRGTSLTIQCQVDSQVTMMFWYRQQPGQSLTLIATANQGSEATYESGFVIDKFPISRPNLTFSTLTVSNMSPEDSSIYLCSQEGRRNEKLFFGSGTQLSVL.

This sequence joins TRBV2 and TRBJ2-7; no definite D call. The germline CDR1 and CDR2 sequences are SNHLY and FYNNEI. The CDR3 totals 14 residues. Trimming cost V 4 bases and J 0 bases, with 10 bases left between them. The CDR3, as DNA: TGTGCCAGCAGTGGTGGAAGTCCCTCCTACGAGCAGTACTTC. Its translation: CASSGGSPSYEQYF.

The V call is TRBV25-1, the J call TRBJ1-6; perhaps TRBD1 as D (6 bases). Trimming took off 5 bases at V and 7 bases at J, with 18 bases between the two ends. Germline V lookup: CDR1 MGHDK, CDR2 SYGVNS. The CDR3 runs 16 residues. The CDR3 sequence is CASSSLAGAENSPLHF. The CDR3 coding sequence is TGTGCCAGCAGTTCGCTAGCGGGGGCGGAAAATTCACCCCTCCACTTT.

This clonotype was detected ten times or more. J is TRBJ1-1 and V is TRBV9; D not certain. CDR3 length equals 12 residues. Trimming shortened V by 3 bases and J by 1 base, and 4 bases separated the two germline ends. Germline V gives CDR1 SGDLS, CDR2 YYNGEE. The CDR3 spells CASSGQNTEAFF. DNA of the CDR3: TGTGCCAGCAGCGGACAGAACACTGAAGCTTTCTTT.

The chain combines TRBV25-1 with TRBJ2-5; D remains ambiguous. The DNA end lines up better with TRBJ2-1; the J call may be wrong. Looked up from germline, CDR1 is MGHDK and CDR2 is SYGVNS. CDR3 length: 11 amino acids. CDR3 nucleotide sequence: TGTGCCATCGACGACGCGGATGAGCAGTTCTTC. Its protein is CAIDDADEQFF.

This clonotype was recorded many times. The rearrangement links TRBV2 to TRBJ2-7, with 7 positions matching TRBD1. CDR3 size: 14 residues. The V and J ends lost 3 bases and 7 bases, in that order; junction bases with no gene match: 9. CDR1 is SNHLY, CDR2 FYNNEI, per germline. DNA of the CDR3: TGTGCCAGCAGTGACGACAGGGTGCCCGGGGAGCAGTACTTC. Translated, it gives CASSDDRVPGEQYF.

J is TRBJ2-2 and V is TRBV24-1; 16 positions agree with TRBD2. Trimming took 7 bases from V and 0 from J; bases not matched to a gene: 7. This CDR3 is 19 amino acids long. Germline lookup yields CDR1 KGHDR and CDR2 SFDVKD. CDR3 sequence: CATRPGLAGGLANTGELFF. The CDR3 DNA reads TGTGCCACCAGGCCGGGACTAGCGGGAGGGTTGGCGAACACCGGGGAGCTGTTTTTT.

Points on this clonotype: The junction departs from germline at one end; a sequencing error may be responsible. The rearrangement joins TRBV7-2 to TRBJ2-7; a weak D match, TRBD2 (6 bases). The CDR3 runs 16 residues. The germline V gene encodes CDR1 SGHTA and CDR2 FQGNSA. The CDR3 sequence is CASSLAPDYRLGKQYF. The CDR3 DNA reads TGTGCCAGCAGTTTAGCGCCTGATTACAGACTAGGCAAGCAGTACTTC.

The rearrangement joins TRBV5-6 to TRBJ2-5; 7 bases are shared with TRBD1. The CDR3 is 13 amino acids. Germline V gene sequence: CDR1 SGHDT, CDR2 YYEEEE. Germline trimming cut 0 bases from V and 12 bases from J; bases unmatched to any gene: 8. The CDR3 region is CASSLDVVTGEYF. DNA for the CDR3: TGTGCCAGCAGCTTGGACGTCGTTACAGGGGAGTACTTC.

The chain links TRBV5-1 to TRBJ2-7, with TRBD2 identical over 12 bases. With 2 bases clipped from V and 6 bases from J, the junction kept 6 bases outside the gene matches. Looked up from germline, CDR1 is SGHRS and CDR2 is YFSETQ. The CDR3 contains 15 residues. CDR3 region: CASSFRTSGTAEQYF. The CDR3 bases are TGCGCCAGCAGCTTTAGGACTAGCGGGACCGCCGAGCAGTACTTC. Looking up the rest from reference TRBV5-1 and TRBJ2-7 gives the full variable domain: KAGVTQTPRYLIKTRGQQVTLSCSPISGHRSVSWYQQTPGQGLQFLFEYFSETQRNKGNFPGRFSGRQFSNSRSEMNVSTLELGDSALYLCASSFRTSGTAEQYFGPGTRLTVT.

This clonotype was detected ten times or more. This chain uses TRBV2 with TRBJ2-5; 7 nucleotides agree with TRBD2. The CDR3 consists of 14 residues. CDR1 is SNHLY and CDR2 is FYNNEI in the germline V gene. V trimming: 6 bases; J trimming: 1 base; junction bases outside the gene matches: 5. The CDR3: CASRERGSQETQYF. In nucleotides, the CDR3 is TGTGCCAGCAGGGAGCGGGGTTCCCAAGAGACCCAGTACTTC.

This clonotype was detected many times. V and J are TRBV29-1 and TRBJ1-2, with D perhaps matching TRBD1 (5 bases). The CDR3 is 13 amino acids. Trimming pared 0 bases from V and 8 bases from J, leaving 13 bases between. Germline CDR1 reads SQVTM; CDR2 reads ANQGSEA. Here the CDR3 DNA reads TGCAGCGTTGAAGAAGACGGGGGGAGAGGCTACACCTTC. Its protein is CSVEEDGGRGYTF.

The chain joins TRBV20-1 to TRBJ2-7; 14 bases are shared with TRBD2. The V and J ends lost 4 bases and 7 bases, in that order; junction bases with no gene match: 6. Germline CDR1 DFQATT, CDR2 SNEGSKA (reference sequence). The CDR3 sequence is 14 residues long. The CDR3 is CSATGTSGSREQYF. The CDR3 coding sequence is TGCAGTGCTACTGGGACTAGCGGGAGTAGGGAGCAGTACTTC.

This clonotype was seen repeatedly, ten times or more. The chain uses TRBV7-2 and TRBJ2-5; a weak D match, TRBD1 (5 bases). Germline V CDR1 and CDR2: SGHTA, FQGNSA. The CDR3 loop spans 14 amino acids. Trimming took off 5 bases at V and 5 bases at J, with 15 bases between the two ends. The CDR3, as DNA: TGTGCCAGCAGCGGAGACTCTGGGGCGGAGACCCAGTACTTC. This translates into CASSGDSGAETQYF. The whole variable domain, remainder taken from reference TRBV7-2 and TRBJ2-5, is GAGVSQSPSNKVTEKGKDVELRCDPISGHTALYWYRQSLGQGLEFLIYFQGNSAPDKSGLPSDRFSAERTGGSVSTLTIQRTQQEDSAVYLCASSGDSGAETQYFGPGTRLLVL.

The genes are TRBV15 and TRBJ1-1; perhaps TRBD1 as D (5 bases). CDR3 length: 13 amino acids. With 3 bases removed from V and 6 bases from J, the gap between germline ends came to 11 bases. Germline V CDR1 and CDR2: LNHNV, YYDKDF (reference sequence). The chain's CDR3 is CATSSFGGAEAFF. The CDR3 region has the DNA TGTGCCACCAGCAGTTTTGGGGGGGCTGAAGCTTTCTTT. The whole variable domain, remainder taken from reference TRBV15 and TRBJ1-1, is DAMVIQNPRYQVTQFGKPVTLSCSQTLNHNVMYWYQQKSSQAPKLLFHYYDKDFNNEADTPDNFQSRRPNTSFCFLDIRSPGLGDTAMYLCATSSFGGAEAFFGQGTRLTVV.

This rearrangement joins TRBV24-1 to TRBJ1-1; D possibly corresponds to TRBD1 (5 bases). This CDR3 contains 14 residues. The germline CDR1 and CDR2 sequences are KGHDR and SFDVKD. The V end lost 11 bases, the J end lost 6 bases, and 21 bases lay between the germline ends. This CDR3 reads CASQRGTKGSEAFF. CDR3 nucleotide sequence: TGTGCCAGTCAAAGGGGCACTAAGGGCTCTGAAGCTTTCTTT.

The CDR3 DNA sequence: TGTGCCAGCAGCCCACGACTAGGCTACGAGCAGTACTTC. Encoded protein: CASSPRLGYEQYF. The rearrangement uses TRBV7-8 and TRBJ2-7; TRBD2 is a possible D gene (6 bases). V was clipped by 5 bases and J by 3 bases, with 11 bases between them. Germline V CDR1 and CDR2: SGHVS, FQNEAQ. This CDR3 has 13 amino acids.

The V and J genes are TRBV2 and TRBJ1-2, with 10 bases lining up with TRBD1. Trimming at V came to 6 bases and at J to 1 base, leaving 5 bases not matched to a gene. Looked up from germline, CDR1 is SNHLY and CDR2 is FYNNEI. This CDR3 comprises 15 residues. The CDR3 coding sequence is TGTGCCAGCAGCTGGGACAGGGGACTTAACTATGGCTACACCTTC. Encoded protein: CASSWDRGLNYGYTF.

Remarks on this clonotype: This may be a read error, as it is one base from a much larger clone. The V gene is TRBV29-1, the J gene TRBJ2-7, with 8 bases identical to TRBD2. The CDR3 contains 13 residues. Germline V gene lookup returns CDR1 SQVTM and CDR2 ANQGSEA. The CDR3 bases are TGCAGCGCTGAACTAGCGGAGACCTACGAGCAGTACTTC. Its translation is CSAELAETYEQYF.

V is TRBV10-3 and J is TRBJ1-2, with no clear D. Trimming cost V 10 bases and J 0 bases, with 3 bases left between them. Germline V gene data show CDR1 as ENHRY and CDR2 as SYGVKD. The CDR3 loop spans 10 amino acids. Written as DNA, the CDR3 is TGTGCCAGATCTAACTATGGCTACACCTTC. Residues: CARSNYGYTF.

This chain links TRBV2 with TRBJ2-7; D unclear. Germline V gene data show CDR1 as SNHLY and CDR2 as FYNNEI. The CDR3 has 13 residues. The V end lost 3 bases, the J end lost 9 bases, and 15 bases lay between the germline ends. The CDR3, as DNA: TGTGCCAGCAGTGACGGGCCTGCTGGTTGGCAGTACTTC. This gives the protein CASSDGPAGWQYF.

The chain carries TRBV7-2 and TRBJ2-2; possibly TRBD2 for D (5 bases). Germline loops: CDR1 SGHTA, CDR2 FQGNSA. This CDR3 has 15 amino acids. V gave up 5 bases and J gave up 1 base, with 11 bases separating them. CDR3 sequence reads: CASSRNGVNTGELFF. The CDR3 DNA follows: TGTGCCAGCAGCCGTAACGGGGTGAACACCGGGGAGCTGTTTTTT.